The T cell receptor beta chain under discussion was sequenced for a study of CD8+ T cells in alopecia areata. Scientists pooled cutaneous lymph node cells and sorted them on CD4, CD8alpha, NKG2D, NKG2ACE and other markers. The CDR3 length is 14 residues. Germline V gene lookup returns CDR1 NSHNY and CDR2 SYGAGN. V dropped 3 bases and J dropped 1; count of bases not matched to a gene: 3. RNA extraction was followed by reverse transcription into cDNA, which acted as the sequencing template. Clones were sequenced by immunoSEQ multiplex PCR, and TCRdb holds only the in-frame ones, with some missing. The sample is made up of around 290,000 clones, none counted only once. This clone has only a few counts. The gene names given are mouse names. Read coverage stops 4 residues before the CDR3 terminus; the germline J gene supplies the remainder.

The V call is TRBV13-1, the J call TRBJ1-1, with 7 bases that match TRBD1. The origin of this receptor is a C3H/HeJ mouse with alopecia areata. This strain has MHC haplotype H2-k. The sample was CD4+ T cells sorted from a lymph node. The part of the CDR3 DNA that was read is TGTGCCAGCAGTGCAGCAGGGGGGAACACA. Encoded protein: CASSAAGGNT. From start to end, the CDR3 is CASSAAGGNTEVFF.